Below are 23 T cell receptor beta chains sequenced from a single sample in a study of blood T cell repertoires in COVID-19. The data were produced by immunoSEQ multiplex PCR, yet TCRdb's version contains in-frame clones alone and is incomplete. This sample has about 190,000 clones; approximately 84% occur once, and the top ten carry under 4%. Sequencing was carried out using PBMCs or T cells enriched from blood (not recorded which). These receptors all come from a woman aged 25 to 45 who had recovered from COVID-19.

V usage is TRBV11-1 and J usage is TRBJ2-7; TRBD2 might be the D (6 bases). There are 14 residues in the CDR3. Germline-derived CDR1 and CDR2 are SGHAT and FQDESV (reference sequence). V dropped 4 bases and J dropped 2 bases, with 12 bases sitting between them. The CDR3 DNA follows: TGTGCCAGCAGCTCGGGACTCCTAACCTACGAGCAGTACTTC. Translation gives CASSSGLLTYEQYF.

As concerns this clone: This specimen includes other DNA sequences encoding the same CDR3. The chain links TRBV28 to TRBJ1-1; no clear D gene. The ends were cut back, 7 bases at V and 0 bases at J, with 3 bases in the middle. The CDR3 has 11 amino acids. In germline, CDR1 is MDHEN, CDR2 SYDVKM. The CDR3 coding sequence is TGTGCCAGCACAATGAACACTGAAGCTTTCTTT. Translation gives CASTMNTEAFF.

The chain carries TRBV5-4 and TRBJ2-3, with 8 bases matching TRBD1. V gave up 3 bases and J gave up 4 bases; unmatched junction bases: 7. The CDR3 is 15 residues long. Germline V gene sequence: CDR1 SGHNT, CDR2 YYREEE (reference sequence). CDR3 bases: TGTGCCAGCAGCTCAGGACAGGGAGAGCCAGATACGCAGTATTTT. It codes for CASSSGQGEPDTQYF.

This rearrangement joins TRBV3-1 (or the pseudogene TRBV3-2) to TRBJ2-1, with TRBD2 matching 9 bases. Germline CDR1 and CDR2: LGHDT and YNNKEL (reference sequence). Losses at the gene ends were 0 bases for V and 8 bases for J; bases not matched to a gene: 2. The CDR3 is 14 amino acids. CDR3: CASSQEGGRDEQFF. DNA of the CDR3: TGTGCCAGCAGCCAAGAAGGCGGGAGGGATGAGCAGTTCTTC.

The chain uses TRBV7-2 and TRBJ2-7; 9 positions agree with TRBD1. Germline CDR1 is SGHTA and CDR2 is FQGNSA. There are 15 residues in the CDR3. The J segment lost 6 bases and the V segment lost 5 bases, leaving 11 bases of the junction unmatched. As DNA, the CDR3 is TGTGCCAGCAGCGCTTACAGGGGGCTAACGAGCGAGCAGTACGTC. It specifies CASSAYRGLTSEQYV.

The genes are TRBV11-2 and TRBJ1-4; TRBD1 matches at 8 bases. Germline V CDR1 and CDR2: SGHAT, FQNNGV. Trimming cost V 7 bases and J 0 bases; bases outside gene matches: 7. The CDR3 is 16 amino acids. The CDR3 sequence: CASKVGTGTTNEKLFF. The CDR3 nucleotides read TGTGCCAGCAAGGTTGGGACAGGAACAACTAATGAAAAACTGTTTTTT.

The V call is TRBV6-5, the J call TRBJ2-7; 8 nucleotides align to TRBD1. With V trimmed by 5 bases and J by 2 bases, 8 bases remained unmatched. CDR1 MNHEY and CDR2 SVGAGI come from the germline V gene. There are 15 residues in the CDR3. The CDR3 sequence is CASSPGTGPTYEQYF. CDR3 in DNA: TGTGCCAGCAGTCCCGGGACAGGCCCGACCTACGAGCAGTACTTC.

The chain couples TRBV7-9 to TRBJ1-2; the D gene is possibly TRBD1 (5 bases). This CDR3 has 16 amino acids. CDR1 is SEHNR, CDR2 FQNEAQ, per germline (reference sequence). V dropped 5 bases and J dropped 3 bases, with 19 bases sitting between them. CDR3 in DNA: TGTGCCAGCAGCCCCCAATGGGTCAGGGTGCACTATGGCTACACCTTC. Its protein product is CASSPQWVRVHYGYTF.

This chain links TRBV11-2 with TRBJ1-5, with TRBD1 matching 12 bases. Unmatched junction bases numbered 4, after V lost 4 bases and J lost 6 bases. The germline gives CDR1 SGHAT, CDR2 FQNNGV. The CDR3 runs 15 residues. The CDR3: CASSSGQGAVQPQHF. DNA of the CDR3: TGTGCCAGCAGCTCGGGACAGGGGGCGGTTCAGCCCCAGCATTTT. The entire variable domain, with the rest obtained from reference TRBV11-2 and TRBJ1-5, is as follows: EAGVAQSPRYKIIEKRQSVAFWCNPISGHATLYWYQQILGQGPKLLIQFQNNGVVDDSQLPKDRFSAERLKGVDSTLKIQPAKLEDSAVYLCASSSGQGAVQPQHFGDGTRLSIL.

V gene TRBV7-8 combines with J gene TRBJ1-4, with 8 positions matching TRBD1. The CDR3 totals 16 residues. Germline CDR1 is SGHVS and CDR2 is FQNEAQ. J was trimmed by 0 bases and V by 7 bases; bases with no gene match: 7. CDR3 sequence: CASMDREGATNEKLFF. The CDR3 DNA sequence: TGTGCCAGCATGGACAGGGAGGGTGCAACTAATGAAAAACTGTTTTTT.

In this sample, this clone turned up once. The CDR3 sequence is CASSAGRGTEAFF. The DNA for the CDR3 is TGTGCCAGCAGTGCCGGCAGGGGCACTGAAGCTTTCTTT. V is TRBV6-4 and J is TRBJ1-1, with a tentative D call TRBD1 (6 bases). This CDR3 region has 13 residues. Between the trimmed V and J ends, which lost 4 bases and 4 bases, there was a span of 10 bases. Germline-derived CDR1 and CDR2 are MRHNA and SNTAGT.

This clone has just one count. The V and J genes are TRBV29-1 and TRBJ1-2, with unresolved D. The germline gives CDR1 SQVTM, CDR2 ANQGSEA. The CDR3 contains 9 residues. The germline V and J ends were trimmed by 4 bases and 8 bases, with 5 bases remaining between them. This CDR3 reads CSVVPGYTF. The DNA of the CDR3 is TGCAGCGTTGTCCCAGGCTACACCTTC.

This clone was counted only a few times. The rearrangement joins TRBV5-4 to TRBJ2-3; D may be TRBD1 (6 bases). V was shortened by 4 bases and J by 1 base, with 22 bases between the two germline ends. Germline CDR1 SGHNT, CDR2 YYREEE (reference sequence). CDR3 length equals 18 residues. The CDR3 DNA reads TGTGCCAGCAGCCCTGTCATCAGGGGTACCTTCGGCACAGATACGCAGTATTTT. Its protein product is CASSPVIRGTFGTDTQYF.

The V and J genes are TRBV15 and TRBJ1-1; 8 bases are shared with TRBD1. This CDR3 comprises 12 residues. V trimming: 4 bases; J trimming: 8 bases; junction bases outside the gene matches: 3. From germline, CDR1 is LNHNV and CDR2 YYDKDF (reference sequence). The CDR3 here is CATSKDRGEAFF. In DNA form, the CDR3 reads TGTGCCACCAGCAAAGACAGGGGAGAAGCTTTCTTT.

This sequence joins TRBV19 and TRBJ1-5; TRBD1 might be the D (6 bases). Germline V gene sequence: CDR1 LNHDA, CDR2 SQIVND (reference sequence). Trimming took off 2 bases at V and 2 bases at J, with 13 bases between the two ends. The CDR3 length is 16 residues. CDR3 amino acids: CASSISAGAGNQPQHF. The CDR3 region has the DNA TGTGCCAGTAGTATAAGCGCAGGGGCAGGCAATCAGCCCCAGCATTTT. Supplemented by reference TRBV19 and TRBJ1-5, the full variable domain reads DGGITQSPKYLFRKEGQNVTLSCEQNLNHDAMYWYRQDPGQGLRLIYYSQIVNDFQKGDIAEGYSVSREKKESFPLTVTSAQKNPTAFYLCASSISAGAGNQPQHFGDGTRLSIL.

The gene calls are TRBV28 and TRBJ1-2; 9 bases agree with TRBD1. The CDR3 length is 12 residues. With V trimmed by 3 bases and J by 8 bases, 1 base remained unmatched. Looked up from germline, CDR1 is MDHEN and CDR2 is SYDVKM. DNA of the CDR3: TGTGCCAGCAGTTTGACAGGGGGAGGCTACACCTTC. It is translated as CASSLTGGGYTF.

This sequence joins TRBV5-4 and TRBJ2-5; weak D call: TRBD1 (7 bases). The CDR3 has 16 residues. Germline CDR1 and CDR2: SGHNT and YYREEE (reference sequence). Trimming removed 2 bases from V and 5 bases from J, with 19 bases in between. The CDR3 is CASSLPGGRGRETQYF. CDR3 nucleotides: TGTGCCAGCAGCTTACCCGGGGGCAGGGGGAGGGAGACCCAGTACTTC.

This chain connects TRBV11-2 to TRBJ2-5, with TRBD2 matching 13 bases. The CDR3 is 17 amino acids. Germline values: CDR1 SGHAT, CDR2 FQNNGV. V was pared by 5 bases and J by 5 bases, with 11 bases of the junction left unmatched. The DNA for the CDR3 is TGTGCCAGCAGCCGCTTAGGGGGACTAGCGGGAAAGGAGACCCAGTACTTC. Protein sequence: CASSRLGGLAGKETQYF. The whole variable domain, filled in from reference TRBV11-2 and TRBJ2-5, reads EAGVAQSPRYKIIEKRQSVAFWCNPISGHATLYWYQQILGQGPKLLIQFQNNGVVDDSQLPKDRFSAERLKGVDSTLKIQPAKLEDSAVYLCASSRLGGLAGKETQYFGPGTRLLVL.

The CDR3 coding sequence is TGTGCCAGCAGCCATCCTAGCGGGGGTGGATACAATGAGCAGTTCTTC. It codes for CASSHPSGGGYNEQFF. This chain links TRBV3-1 (or the pseudogene TRBV3-2) with TRBJ2-1, with TRBD2 identical over 10 bases. Trimming cost V 3 bases and J 4 bases; bases outside gene matches: 6. This CDR3 is 16 amino acids long. CDR1 is LGHDT and CDR2 is YNNKEL in the germline V gene (reference sequence).

The J gene is TRBJ1-6, the V gene TRBV28, with 7 nucleotides matching TRBD1. This CDR3 has 14 residues. The V segment lost 5 bases and the J segment 5 bases; nucleotides outside the gene matches: 3. Per the germline V gene, CDR1 is MDHEN and CDR2 is SYDVKM. The CDR3 is CASSRQGNNSPLHF. The CDR3 coding sequence is TGTGCCAGCAGTAGACAGGGAAATAATTCACCCCTCCACTTT. The full variable domain, its missing parts supplied by reference TRBV28 and TRBJ1-6, is DVKVTQSSRYLVKRTGEKVFLECVQDMDHENMFWYRQDPGLGLRLIYFSYDVKMKEKGDIPEGYSVSREKKERFSLILESASTNQTSMYLCASSRQGNNSPLHFGNGTRLTVT.

J is TRBJ2-7 and V is TRBV4-2; 14 positions agree with TRBD2. The CDR3 loop spans 15 amino acids. Germline CDR1 reads LGHNA; CDR2 reads YNFKEQ. The V segment lost 4 bases and the J segment 3 bases; nucleotides outside the gene matches: 2. The CDR3 region has the DNA TGTGCCAGCAGCCTTGGGACTAGCGGGGGCTACGAGCAGTACGTC. This sequence encodes CASSLGTSGGYEQYV.

This clone was counted once. The V call is TRBV27, the J call TRBJ2-3; TRBD2 might be the D (6 bases). This CDR3 has 15 residues. Trimming cost V 5 bases and J 7 bases, with 19 bases left between them. Germline values: CDR1 MNHEY, CDR2 SMNVEV (reference sequence). The CDR3 sequence: CASSESSGTLNTQYF. The CDR3 DNA follows: TGTGCCAGCAGTGAGTCGTCCGGGACTCTAAATACGCAGTATTTT.

This clone was detected once. The chain has TRBV27 and TRBJ1-5; D is unresolved. Germline V gene data show CDR1 as MNHEY and CDR2 as SMNVEV (reference sequence). The V end lost 6 bases, the J end lost 1 base, and 10 bases lay between the germline ends. The CDR3 loop spans 14 amino acids. In DNA form, the CDR3 reads TGTGCCAGCAGCCGGCACAGCAGCAATCAGCCCCAGCATTTT. Protein: CASSRHSSNQPQHF.